This T cell receptor beta chain was captured in a study of resident and recirculating memory T cells in vitiligo. Overall study context: Each patient gave two lesional and two nonlesional epidermal shave biopsies, plus PBMCs. Whole samples, not sorted cells, were homogenized and used for genomic DNA extraction.

Sequencing used immunoSEQ multiplex PCR; TCRdb keeps in-frame clones, though not all of them. Counted here are 72,000 or so clones, roughly 94% occurring once; the ten biggest clones make up approximately 4.8%. The CDR3 contains 15 residues. The germline CDR1 and CDR2 sequences are SGHRS and YFSETQ. With 0 bases clipped from V and 2 bases from J, the junction kept 5 bases outside the gene matches. Material: blood. This TCR came from a male donor with vitiligo. V is TRBV5-1 and J is TRBJ2-7; 7 bases are a match to TRBD1. For the CDR3, the DNA is TGCGCCAGCAGCTTGGTCACAGGGGCGCCCTACGAGCAGTACTTC. Residues: CASSLVTGAPYEQYF.